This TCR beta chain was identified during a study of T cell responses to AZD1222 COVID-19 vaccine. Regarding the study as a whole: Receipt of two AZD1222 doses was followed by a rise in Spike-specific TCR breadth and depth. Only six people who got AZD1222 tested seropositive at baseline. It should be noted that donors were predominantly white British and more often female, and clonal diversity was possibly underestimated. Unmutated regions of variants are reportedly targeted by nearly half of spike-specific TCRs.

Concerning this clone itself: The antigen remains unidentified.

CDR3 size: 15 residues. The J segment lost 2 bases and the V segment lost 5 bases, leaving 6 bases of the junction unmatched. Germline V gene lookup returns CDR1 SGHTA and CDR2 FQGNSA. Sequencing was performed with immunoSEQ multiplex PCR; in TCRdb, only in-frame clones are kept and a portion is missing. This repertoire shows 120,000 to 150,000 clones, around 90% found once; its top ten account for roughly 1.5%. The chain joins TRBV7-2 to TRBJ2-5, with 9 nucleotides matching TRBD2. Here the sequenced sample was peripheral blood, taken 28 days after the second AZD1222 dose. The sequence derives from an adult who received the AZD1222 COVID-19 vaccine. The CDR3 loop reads CASSTGTSYQETQYF. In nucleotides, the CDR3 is TGTGCCAGCAGCACGGGGACTAGCTATCAAGAGACCCAGTACTTC.